This TCR beta chain was sequenced for a study of CD8+CD57+ T cells in acquired aplastic anemia. CDR3 and TCR beta VDJ profiling relied on a genomic DNA template. TCRdb called the reads again in MiXCR, with one record for every CDR3 protein. The sample comprises about 420,000 distinct CDR3 sequences, about 70% of which are singletons, and more than 3.5% rests with the top ten. The V gene's germline CDR1 is SGDLS and CDR2 YYNGEE. This CDR3 is built from 14 residues. As concerns this clonotype: At one end the junction does not follow the germline gene, possibly because of a read error.

J is TRBJ2-7 and V is TRBV9, with a weak D call TRBD1 (5 bases). This clonotype was obtained from a human donor in good health, serving as a control. The source material was sorted CD4+, CD8+, or CD8+CD57+ T cells (not recorded which) from PBMCs. The DNA of the CDR3 is TGTGCCAGCAGCGTAGCGACAGAGGAAGACGAGCAACACTTC. It is translated as CASSVATEEDEQHF.